This TCR beta chain stems from a study of blood T cells in healthy people across ages. As concerns this clonotype: Compared with germline, one end of the junction differs, possibly owing to a read error.

The CDR3 covers 12 residues. Looked up from germline, CDR1 is SQVTM and CDR2 is ANQGSEA. Through a sample-barcoded 5' primer and a J-beta primer mix, a second PCR was run for 7 to 11 cycles. A single record per CDR3 protein comes from TCRdb applying MiXCR to the 5' RACE reads. The table shows about 760,000 distinct CDR3 sequences, with just under 25% occurring only once. The data were also submitted as part of a second study, on T cells of mothers and their children.

The sample consisted of blood. The chain uses TRBV29-1 and TRBJ2-1; no clear D. The J call may be faulty, since TRBJ2-5 better matches the DNA end. This clonotype was obtained from a boy aged 5-17 years in good health. The CDR3 DNA reads TGCAGCGCTGAACAGTCTGGGGAGACCCAGTACTTC. Its translation is CSAEQSGETQYF.